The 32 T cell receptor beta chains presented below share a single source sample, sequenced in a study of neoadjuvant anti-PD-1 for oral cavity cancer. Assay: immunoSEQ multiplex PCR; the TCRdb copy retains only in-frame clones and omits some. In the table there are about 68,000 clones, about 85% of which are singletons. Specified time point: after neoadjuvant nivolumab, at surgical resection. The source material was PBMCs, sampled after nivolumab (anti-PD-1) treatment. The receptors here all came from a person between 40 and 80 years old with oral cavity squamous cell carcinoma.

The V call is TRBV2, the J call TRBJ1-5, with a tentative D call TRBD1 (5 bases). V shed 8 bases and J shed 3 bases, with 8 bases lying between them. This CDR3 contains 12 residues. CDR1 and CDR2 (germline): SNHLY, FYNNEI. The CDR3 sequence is CASQGDNQPQHF. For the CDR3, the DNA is TGTGCCAGCCAGGGTGACAATCAGCCCCAGCATTTT.

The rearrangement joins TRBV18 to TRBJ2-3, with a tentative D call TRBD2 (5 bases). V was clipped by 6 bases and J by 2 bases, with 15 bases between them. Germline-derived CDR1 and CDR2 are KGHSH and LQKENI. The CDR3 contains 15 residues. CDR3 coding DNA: TGTGCCAGCTCCGCGGTGAGGACTTACACAGATACGCAGTATTTT. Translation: CASSAVRTYTDTQYF.

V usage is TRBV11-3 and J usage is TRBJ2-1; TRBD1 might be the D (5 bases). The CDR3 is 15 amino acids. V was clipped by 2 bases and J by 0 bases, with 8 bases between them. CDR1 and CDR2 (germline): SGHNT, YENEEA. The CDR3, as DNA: TGTGCCAGCAGCTTAACAGGAAGCTCCTACAATGAGCAGTTCTTC. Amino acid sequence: CASSLTGSSYNEQFF.

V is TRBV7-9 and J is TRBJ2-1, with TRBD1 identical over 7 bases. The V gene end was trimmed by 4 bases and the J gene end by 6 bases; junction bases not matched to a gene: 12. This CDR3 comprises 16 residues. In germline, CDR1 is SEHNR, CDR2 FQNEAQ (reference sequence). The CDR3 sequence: CASSSRGTNMGNEQFF. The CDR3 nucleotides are TGTGCCAGCAGCTCCAGGGGGACGAATATGGGCAATGAGCAGTTCTTC.

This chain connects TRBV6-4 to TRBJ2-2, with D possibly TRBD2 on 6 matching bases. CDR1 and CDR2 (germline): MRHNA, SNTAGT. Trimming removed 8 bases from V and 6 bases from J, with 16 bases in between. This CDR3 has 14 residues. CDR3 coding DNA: TGTGCCAGCCGGAGGGTGGCTAGGGCCGGGGAGCTGTTTTTT. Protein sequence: CASRRVARAGELFF.

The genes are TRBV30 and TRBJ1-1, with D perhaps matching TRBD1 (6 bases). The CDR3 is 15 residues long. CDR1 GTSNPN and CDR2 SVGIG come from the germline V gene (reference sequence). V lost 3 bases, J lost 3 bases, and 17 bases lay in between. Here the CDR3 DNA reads TGTGCCTGGAGGACCGCTGGGGGCGGTCACACTGAAGCTTTCTTT. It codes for CAWRTAGGGHTEAFF.

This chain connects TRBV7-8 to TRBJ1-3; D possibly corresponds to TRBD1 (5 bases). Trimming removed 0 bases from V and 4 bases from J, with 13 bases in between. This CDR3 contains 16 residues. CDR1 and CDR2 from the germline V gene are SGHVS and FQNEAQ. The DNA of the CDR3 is TGTGCCAGCAGCTTAGCGCGGGACGGGTGGGGAAACACCATATATTTT. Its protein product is CASSLARDGWGNTIYF.

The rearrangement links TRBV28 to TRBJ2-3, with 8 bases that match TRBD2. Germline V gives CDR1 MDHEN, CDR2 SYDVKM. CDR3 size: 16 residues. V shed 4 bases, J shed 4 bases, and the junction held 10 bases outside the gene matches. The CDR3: CASSSFFSGNPDTQYF. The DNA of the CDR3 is TGTGCCAGCAGTTCGTTCTTTAGCGGGAACCCAGATACGCAGTATTTT.

The CDR3 nucleotides are TGCGCCAGCAGCCTTTACACTAGCGCCGCGAGCTCCTACGAGCAGTACTTC. It translates to CASSLYTSAASSYEQYF. The chain employs TRBV4-1 and TRBJ2-7; TRBD2 matches 7 bases. This CDR3 has 17 residues. The V segment lost 4 bases and the J segment 0 bases; nucleotides outside the gene matches: 12. Germline V gene sequence: CDR1 MGHRA, CDR2 YSYEKL.

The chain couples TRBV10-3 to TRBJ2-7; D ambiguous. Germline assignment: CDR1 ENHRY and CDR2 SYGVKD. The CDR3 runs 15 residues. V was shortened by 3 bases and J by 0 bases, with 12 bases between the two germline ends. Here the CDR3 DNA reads TGTGCCATCAGTGATGGGCCCTCAAGCTCCTACGAGCAGTACTTC. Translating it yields CAISDGPSSSYEQYF.

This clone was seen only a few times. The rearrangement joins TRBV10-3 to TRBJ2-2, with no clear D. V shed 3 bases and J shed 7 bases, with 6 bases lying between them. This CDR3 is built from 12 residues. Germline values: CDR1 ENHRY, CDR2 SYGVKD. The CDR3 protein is CAISDVVGELFF. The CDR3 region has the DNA TGTGCCATCAGTGATGTTGTCGGGGAGCTGTTTTTT.

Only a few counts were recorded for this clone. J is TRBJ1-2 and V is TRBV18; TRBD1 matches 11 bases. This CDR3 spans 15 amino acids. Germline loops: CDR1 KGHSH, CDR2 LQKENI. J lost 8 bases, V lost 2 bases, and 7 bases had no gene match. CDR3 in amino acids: CASSPTDRGRDGYTF. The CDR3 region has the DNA TGTGCCAGCTCACCAACGGACAGGGGGCGGGACGGCTACACCTTC.

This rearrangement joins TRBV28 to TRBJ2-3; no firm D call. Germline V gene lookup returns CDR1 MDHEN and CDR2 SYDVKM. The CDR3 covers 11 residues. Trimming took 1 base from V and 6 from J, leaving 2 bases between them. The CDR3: CASSLLDTQYF. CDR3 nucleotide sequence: TGTGCCAGCAGTTTATTGGATACGCAGTATTTT.

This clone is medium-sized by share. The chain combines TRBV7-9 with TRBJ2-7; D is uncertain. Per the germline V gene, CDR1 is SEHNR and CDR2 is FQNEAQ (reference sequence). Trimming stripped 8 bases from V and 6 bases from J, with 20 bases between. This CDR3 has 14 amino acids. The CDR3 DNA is TGTGCCAGCCGGTCCCCGGGCAGGTTTGGCGAGCAGTACTTC. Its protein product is CASRSPGRFGEQYF.

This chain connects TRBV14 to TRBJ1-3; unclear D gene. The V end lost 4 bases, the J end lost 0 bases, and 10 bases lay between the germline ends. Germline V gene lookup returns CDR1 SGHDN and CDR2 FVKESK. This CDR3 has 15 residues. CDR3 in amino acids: CASSLGLSSGNTIYF. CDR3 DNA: TGTGCCAGCAGCCTTGGGTTATCCTCTGGAAACACCATATATTTT.

CDR3 DNA: TGTGCCAGCAGTCCGGCAGGGGGCATTATAAAACTGTTTTTT. Translation gives CASSPAGGIIKLFF. The chain recombines TRBV6-5 with TRBJ1-4; 8 positions match TRBD1. V lost 5 bases, J lost 10 bases, and 9 bases stayed unmatched. The germline gives CDR1 MNHEY, CDR2 SVGAGI. The CDR3 totals 14 residues.

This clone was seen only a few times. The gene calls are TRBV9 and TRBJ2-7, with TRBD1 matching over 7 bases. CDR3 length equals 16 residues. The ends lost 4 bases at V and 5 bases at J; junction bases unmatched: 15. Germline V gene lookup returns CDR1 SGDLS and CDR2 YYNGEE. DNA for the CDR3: TGTGCCAGCAGCACGACAGGGTTGAGAAGCCGGGACGAGCAGTACTTC. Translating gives CASSTTGLRSRDEQYF.

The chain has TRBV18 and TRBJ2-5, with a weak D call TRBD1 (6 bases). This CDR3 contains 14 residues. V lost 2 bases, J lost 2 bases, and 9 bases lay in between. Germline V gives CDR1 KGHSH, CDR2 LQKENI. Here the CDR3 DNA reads TGTGCCAGCTCACCAAAGACAGGACAAGAGACCCAGTACTTC. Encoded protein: CASSPKTGQETQYF.

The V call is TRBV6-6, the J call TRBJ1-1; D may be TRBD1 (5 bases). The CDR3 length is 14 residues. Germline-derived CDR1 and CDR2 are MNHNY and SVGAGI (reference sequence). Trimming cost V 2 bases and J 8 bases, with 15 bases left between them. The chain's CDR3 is CASSYQGGGEEAFF. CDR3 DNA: TGTGCCAGCAGTTACCAAGGCGGGGGGGAGGAAGCTTTCTTT.

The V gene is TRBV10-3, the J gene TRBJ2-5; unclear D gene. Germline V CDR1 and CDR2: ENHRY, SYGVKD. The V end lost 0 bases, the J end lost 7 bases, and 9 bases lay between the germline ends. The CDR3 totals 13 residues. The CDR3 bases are TGTGCCATCAGTGAGTCGAATATGGCGACCCAGTACTTC. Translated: CAISESNMATQYF.

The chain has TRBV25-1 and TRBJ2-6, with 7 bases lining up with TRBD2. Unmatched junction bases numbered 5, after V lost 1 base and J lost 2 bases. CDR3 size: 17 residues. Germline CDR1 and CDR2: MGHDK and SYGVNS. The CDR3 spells CASSESLGGAGANVLTF. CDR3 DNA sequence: TGTGCCAGCAGTGAATCGTTGGGAGGGGCTGGGGCCAACGTCCTGACTTTC.

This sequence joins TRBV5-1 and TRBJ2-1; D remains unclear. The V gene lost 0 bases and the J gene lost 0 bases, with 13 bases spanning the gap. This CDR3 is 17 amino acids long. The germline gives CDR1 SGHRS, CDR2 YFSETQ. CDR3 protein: CASSLVSVPSSYNEQFF. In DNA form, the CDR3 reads TGCGCCAGCAGCTTGGTCTCGGTACCCAGCTCCTACAATGAGCAGTTCTTC.

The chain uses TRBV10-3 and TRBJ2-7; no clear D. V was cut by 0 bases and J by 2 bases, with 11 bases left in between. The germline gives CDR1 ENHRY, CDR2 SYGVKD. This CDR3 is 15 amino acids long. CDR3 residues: CAISESALGPYEQYF. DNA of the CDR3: TGTGCCATCAGTGAGTCTGCGTTAGGTCCCTACGAGCAGTACTTC.

CDR3 in amino acids: CAISEAGDYNEQFF. For the CDR3, the DNA is TGTGCCATCAGTGAAGCGGGGGACTACAATGAGCAGTTCTTC. The gene calls are TRBV10-3 and TRBJ2-1, with 8 positions matching TRBD2. The length of the CDR3 is 14 residues. Trimming cost V 3 bases and J 3 bases; bases outside gene matches: 1. Per the germline V gene, CDR1 is ENHRY and CDR2 is SYGVKD.

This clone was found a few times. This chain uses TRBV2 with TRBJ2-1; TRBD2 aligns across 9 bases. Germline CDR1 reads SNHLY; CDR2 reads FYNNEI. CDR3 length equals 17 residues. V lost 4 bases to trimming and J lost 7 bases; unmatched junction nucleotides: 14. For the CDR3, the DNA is TGTGCCAGCAGTGTCCTTATTGCGGGAGGGTTTGGGAATGAGCAGTTCTTC. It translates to CASSVLIAGGFGNEQFF.

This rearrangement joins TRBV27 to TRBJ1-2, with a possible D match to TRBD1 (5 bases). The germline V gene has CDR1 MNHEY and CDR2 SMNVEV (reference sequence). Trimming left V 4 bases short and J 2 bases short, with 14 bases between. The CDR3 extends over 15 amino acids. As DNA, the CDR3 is TGTGCCAGCAGTTGGGGGGGAGAGGGAAACTATGGCTACACCTTC. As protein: CASSWGGEGNYGYTF.

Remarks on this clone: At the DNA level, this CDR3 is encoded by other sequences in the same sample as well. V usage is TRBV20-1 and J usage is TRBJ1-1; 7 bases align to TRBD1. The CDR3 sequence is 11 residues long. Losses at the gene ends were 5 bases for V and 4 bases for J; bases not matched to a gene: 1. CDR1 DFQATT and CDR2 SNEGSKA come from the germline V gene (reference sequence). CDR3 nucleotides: TGCAGTGCTTCAGGGGGCACTGAAGCTTTCTTT. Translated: CSASGGTEAFF.

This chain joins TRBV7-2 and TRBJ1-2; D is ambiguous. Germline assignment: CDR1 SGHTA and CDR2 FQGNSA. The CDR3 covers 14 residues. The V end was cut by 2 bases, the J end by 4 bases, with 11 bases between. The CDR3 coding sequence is TGTGCCAGCAGCTTACCCCCCCAGCCCTATGGCTACACCTTC. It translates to CASSLPPQPYGYTF.

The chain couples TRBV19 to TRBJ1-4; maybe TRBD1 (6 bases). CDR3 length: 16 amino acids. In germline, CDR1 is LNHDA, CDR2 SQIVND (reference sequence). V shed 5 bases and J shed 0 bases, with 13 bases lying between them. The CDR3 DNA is TGTGCCAGTAGTTCACGGGGGACACCAACTAATGAAAAACTGTTTTTT. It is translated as CASSSRGTPTNEKLFF.

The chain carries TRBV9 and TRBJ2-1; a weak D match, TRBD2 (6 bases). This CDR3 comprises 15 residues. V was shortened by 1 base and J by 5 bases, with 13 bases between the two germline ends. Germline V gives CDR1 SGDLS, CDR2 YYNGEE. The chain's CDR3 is CASSVLGGNHNEQFF. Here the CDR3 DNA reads TGTGCCAGCAGCGTACTAGGCGGGAACCACAATGAGCAGTTCTTC. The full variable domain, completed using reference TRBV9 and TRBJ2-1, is DSGVTQTPKHLITATGQRVTLRCSPRSGDLSVYWYQQSLDQGLQFLIQYYNGEERAKGNILERFSAQQFPDLHSELNLSSLELGDSALYFCASSVLGGNHNEQFFGPGTRLTVL.

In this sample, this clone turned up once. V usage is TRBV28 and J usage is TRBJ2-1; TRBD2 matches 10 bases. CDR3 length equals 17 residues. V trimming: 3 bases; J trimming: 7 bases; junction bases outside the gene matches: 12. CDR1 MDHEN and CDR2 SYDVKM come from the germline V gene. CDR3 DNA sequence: TGTGCCAGCAGTTTCCCTAGCGGGAGCGGGGTAGCAAATGAGCAGTTCTTC. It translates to CASSFPSGSGVANEQFF.

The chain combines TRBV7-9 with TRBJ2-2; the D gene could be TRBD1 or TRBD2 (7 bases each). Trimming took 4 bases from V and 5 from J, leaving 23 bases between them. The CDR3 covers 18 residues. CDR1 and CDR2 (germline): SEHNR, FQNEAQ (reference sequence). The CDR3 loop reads CASSSGGQRAAMTGELFF. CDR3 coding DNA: TGTGCCAGCAGCTCGGGGGGACAGAGGGCCGCCATGACCGGGGAGCTGTTTTTT.